The T cell receptor (beta chain) described here comes from a study of blood T cell repertoires in COVID-19. Sequenced by immunoSEQ multiplex PCR; TCRdb stores in-frame clones only, minus some. The profile shows some 260,000 clones, about four fifths of them singletons. Trimming shortened V by 7 bases and J by 8 bases, and 14 bases separated the two germline ends. The CDR3 extends over 12 amino acids. Looked up from germline, CDR1 is SNHLY and CDR2 is FYNNEI. This clonotype was obtained from a man older than 75 with acute or convalescent COVID-19. J is TRBJ1-2 and V is TRBV2; a weak D match, TRBD1 (6 bases). Sequenced: peripheral blood. Here the CDR3 reads CASNEQGGGYTF. The CDR3 nucleotides are TGTGCCAGCAACGAACAGGGCGGCGGCTACACCTTC.